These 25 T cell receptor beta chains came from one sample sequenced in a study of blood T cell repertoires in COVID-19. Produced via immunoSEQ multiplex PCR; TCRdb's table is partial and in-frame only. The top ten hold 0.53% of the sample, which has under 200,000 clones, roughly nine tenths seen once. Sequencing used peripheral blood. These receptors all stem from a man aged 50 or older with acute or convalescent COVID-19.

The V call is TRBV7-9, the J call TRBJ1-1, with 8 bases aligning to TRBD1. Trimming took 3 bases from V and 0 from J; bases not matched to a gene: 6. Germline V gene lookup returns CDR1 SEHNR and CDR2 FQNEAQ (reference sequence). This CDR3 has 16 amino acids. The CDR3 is CASSFDRGPLNTEAFF. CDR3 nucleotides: TGTGCCAGCAGCTTCGACAGGGGCCCACTGAACACTGAAGCTTTCTTT.

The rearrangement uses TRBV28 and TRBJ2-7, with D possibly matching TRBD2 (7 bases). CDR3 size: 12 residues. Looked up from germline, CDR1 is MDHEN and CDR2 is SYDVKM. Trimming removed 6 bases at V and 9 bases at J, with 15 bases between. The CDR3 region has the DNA TGTGCCAGCAGCCGAGGGGGGGCCGGGCAGTACGTC. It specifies CASSRGGAGQYV.

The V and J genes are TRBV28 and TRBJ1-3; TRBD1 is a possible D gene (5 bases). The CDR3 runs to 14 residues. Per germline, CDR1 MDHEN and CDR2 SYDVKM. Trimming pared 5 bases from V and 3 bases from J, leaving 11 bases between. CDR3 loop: CASSNRDFGNTIYF. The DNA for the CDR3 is TGTGCCAGCAGTAACCGGGACTTTGGAAACACCATATATTTT.

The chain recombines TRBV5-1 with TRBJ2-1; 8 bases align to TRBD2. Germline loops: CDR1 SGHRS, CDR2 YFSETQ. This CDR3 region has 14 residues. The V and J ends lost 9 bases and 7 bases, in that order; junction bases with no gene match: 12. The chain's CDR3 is CATRTGGAGNEQFF. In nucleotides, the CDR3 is TGCGCCACCCGGACGGGAGGGGCAGGTAATGAGCAGTTCTTC.

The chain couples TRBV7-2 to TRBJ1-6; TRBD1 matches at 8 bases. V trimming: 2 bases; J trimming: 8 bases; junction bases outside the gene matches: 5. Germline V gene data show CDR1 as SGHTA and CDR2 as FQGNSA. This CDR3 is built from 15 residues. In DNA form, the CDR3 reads TGTGCCAGCAGCTTATATGTGACAGGGGATTCACCCCTCCACTTT. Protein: CASSLYVTGDSPLHF. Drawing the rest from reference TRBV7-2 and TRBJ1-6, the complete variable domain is GAGVSQSPSNKVTEKGKDVELRCDPISGHTALYWYRQSLGQGLEFLIYFQGNSAPDKSGLPSDRFSAERTGGSVSTLTIQRTQQEDSAVYLCASSLYVTGDSPLHFGNGTRLTVT.

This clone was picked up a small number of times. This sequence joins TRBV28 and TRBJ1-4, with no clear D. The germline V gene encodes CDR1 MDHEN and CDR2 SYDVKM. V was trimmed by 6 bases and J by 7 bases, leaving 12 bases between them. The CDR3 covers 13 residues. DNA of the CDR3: TGTGCCAGCAGCACCAATTGGGCTGAAAAACTGTTTTTT. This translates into CASSTNWAEKLFF.

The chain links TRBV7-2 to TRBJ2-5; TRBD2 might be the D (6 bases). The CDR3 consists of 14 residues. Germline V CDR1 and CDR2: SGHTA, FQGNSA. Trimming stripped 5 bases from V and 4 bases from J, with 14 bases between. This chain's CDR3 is CASSEEGRPETQYF. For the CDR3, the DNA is TGTGCCAGCAGCGAGGAGGGGCGGCCAGAGACCCAGTACTTC.

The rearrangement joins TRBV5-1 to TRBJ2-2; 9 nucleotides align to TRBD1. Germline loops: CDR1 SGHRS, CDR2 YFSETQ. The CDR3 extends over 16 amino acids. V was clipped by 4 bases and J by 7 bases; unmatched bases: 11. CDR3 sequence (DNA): TGCGCCAGCAGCGAAACAGGGGGCCTCGTTGTCGGGGAGCTGTTTTTT. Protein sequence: CASSETGGLVVGELFF.

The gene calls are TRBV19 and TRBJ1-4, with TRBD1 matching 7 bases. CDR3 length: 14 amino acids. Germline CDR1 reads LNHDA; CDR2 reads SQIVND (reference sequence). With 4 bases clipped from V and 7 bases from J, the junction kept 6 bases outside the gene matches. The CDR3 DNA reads TGTGCCAGTAGTACAGACAGGGTCGGTGAAAAACTGTTTTTT. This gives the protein CASSTDRVGEKLFF.

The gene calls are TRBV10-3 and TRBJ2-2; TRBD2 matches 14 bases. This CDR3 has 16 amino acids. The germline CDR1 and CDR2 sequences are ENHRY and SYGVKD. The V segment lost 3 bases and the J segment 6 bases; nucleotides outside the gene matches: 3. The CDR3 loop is CAISDGTSGSAGELFF. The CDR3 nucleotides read TGTGCCATCAGTGATGGGACTAGCGGGAGCGCCGGGGAGCTGTTTTTT.

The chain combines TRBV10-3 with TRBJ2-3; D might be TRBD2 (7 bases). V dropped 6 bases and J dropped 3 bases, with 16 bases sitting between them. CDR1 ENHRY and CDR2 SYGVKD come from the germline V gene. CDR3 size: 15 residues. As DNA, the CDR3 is TGTGCCATCAGCATTACGGGGGGCGCAACAGATACGCAGTATTTT. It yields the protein CAISITGGATDTQYF.

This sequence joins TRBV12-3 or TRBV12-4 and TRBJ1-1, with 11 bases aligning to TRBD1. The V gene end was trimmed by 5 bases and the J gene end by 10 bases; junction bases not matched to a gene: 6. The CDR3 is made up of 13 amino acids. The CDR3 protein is CASSGQGAFGAFF. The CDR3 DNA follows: TGTGCCAGCAGTGGACAGGGGGCGTTCGGAGCTTTCTTT.

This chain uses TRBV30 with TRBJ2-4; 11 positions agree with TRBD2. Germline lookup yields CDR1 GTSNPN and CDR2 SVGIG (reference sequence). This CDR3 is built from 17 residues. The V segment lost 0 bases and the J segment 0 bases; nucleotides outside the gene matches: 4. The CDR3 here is CAWSVQTSGVAKNIQYF. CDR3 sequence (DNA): TGTGCCTGGAGTGTACAGACTAGCGGGGTAGCCAAAAACATTCAGTACTTC.

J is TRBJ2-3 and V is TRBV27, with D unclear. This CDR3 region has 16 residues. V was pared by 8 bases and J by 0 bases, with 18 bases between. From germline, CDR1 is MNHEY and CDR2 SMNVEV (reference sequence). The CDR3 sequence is CASAPMRLGSTDTQYF. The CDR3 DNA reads TGTGCCAGCGCTCCGATGCGTCTAGGCAGCACAGATACGCAGTATTTT.

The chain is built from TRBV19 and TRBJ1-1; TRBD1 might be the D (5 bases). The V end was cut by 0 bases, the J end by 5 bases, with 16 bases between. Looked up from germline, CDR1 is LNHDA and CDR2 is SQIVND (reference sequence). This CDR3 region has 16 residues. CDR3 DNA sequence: TGTGCCAGTAGTATAGATCTATCAGGGATAAGGACTGAAGCTTTCTTT. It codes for CASSIDLSGIRTEAFF.

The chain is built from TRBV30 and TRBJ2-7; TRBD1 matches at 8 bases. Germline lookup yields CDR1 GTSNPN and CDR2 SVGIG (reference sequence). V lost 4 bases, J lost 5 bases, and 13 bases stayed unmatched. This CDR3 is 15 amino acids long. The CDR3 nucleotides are TGTGCCTGGACGCCGGCGGACAGGGTGATGAACGAGCAGTACTTC. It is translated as CAWTPADRVMNEQYF. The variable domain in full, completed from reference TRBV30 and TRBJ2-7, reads SQTIHQWPATLVQPVGSPLSLECTVEGTSNPNLYWYRQAAGRGLQLLFYSVGIGQISSEVPQNLSASRPQDRQFILSSKKLLLSDSGFYLCAWTPADRVMNEQYFGPGTRLTVT.

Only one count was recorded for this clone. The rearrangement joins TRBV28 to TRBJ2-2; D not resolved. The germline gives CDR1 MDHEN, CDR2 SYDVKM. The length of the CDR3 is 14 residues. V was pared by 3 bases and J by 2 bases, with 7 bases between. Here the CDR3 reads CASSLGRNTGELFF. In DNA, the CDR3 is TGTGCCAGCAGTTTGGGCAGAAACACCGGGGAGCTGTTTTTT.

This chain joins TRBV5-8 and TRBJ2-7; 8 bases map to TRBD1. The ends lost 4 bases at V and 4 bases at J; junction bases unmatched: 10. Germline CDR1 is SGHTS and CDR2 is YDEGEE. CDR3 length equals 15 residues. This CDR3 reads CASSTRTGLPYEQYF. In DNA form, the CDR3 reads TGTGCCAGCAGCACCCGGACAGGGCTACCGTACGAGCAGTACTTC. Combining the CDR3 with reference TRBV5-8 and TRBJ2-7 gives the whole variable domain EAGVTQSPTHLIKTRGQQATLRCSPISGHTSVYWYQQALGLGLQFLLWYDEGEERNRGNFPPRFSGRQFPNYSSELNVNALELEDSALYLCASSTRTGLPYEQYFGPGTRLTVT.

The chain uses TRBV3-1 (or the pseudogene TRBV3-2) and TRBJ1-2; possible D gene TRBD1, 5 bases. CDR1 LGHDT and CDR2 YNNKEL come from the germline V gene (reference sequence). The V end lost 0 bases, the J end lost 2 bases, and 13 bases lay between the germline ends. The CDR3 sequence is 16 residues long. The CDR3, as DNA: TGTGCCAGCAGCCAAGAGTCCCTCGGACAAAACTATGGCTACACCTTC. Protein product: CASSQESLGQNYGYTF.

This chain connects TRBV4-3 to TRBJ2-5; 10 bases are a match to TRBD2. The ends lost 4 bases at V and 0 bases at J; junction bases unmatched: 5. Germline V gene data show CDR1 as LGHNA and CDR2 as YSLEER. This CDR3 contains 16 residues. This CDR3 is CASSLFGLADQETQYF. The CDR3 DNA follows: TGCGCCAGCAGCCTATTCGGACTAGCGGACCAAGAGACCCAGTACTTC.

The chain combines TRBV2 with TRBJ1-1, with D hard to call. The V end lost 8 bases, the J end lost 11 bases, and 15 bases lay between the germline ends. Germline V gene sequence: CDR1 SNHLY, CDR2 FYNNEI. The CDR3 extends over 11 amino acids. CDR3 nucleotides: TGTGCCAGCGGAGTCGTAGCAGAGGCTTTCTTT. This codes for CASGVVAEAFF.

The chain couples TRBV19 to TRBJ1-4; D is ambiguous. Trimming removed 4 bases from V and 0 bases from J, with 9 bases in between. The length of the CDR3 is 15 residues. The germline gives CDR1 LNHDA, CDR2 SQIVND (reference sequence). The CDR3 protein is CASSRSSATNEKLFF. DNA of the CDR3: TGTGCCAGTAGTAGGTCCTCAGCAACTAATGAAAAACTGTTTTTT.

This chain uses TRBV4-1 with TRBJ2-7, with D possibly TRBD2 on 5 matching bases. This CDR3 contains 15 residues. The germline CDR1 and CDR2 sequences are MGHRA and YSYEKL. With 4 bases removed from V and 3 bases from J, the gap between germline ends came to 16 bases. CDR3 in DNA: TGCGCCAGCAGCCGGGAAGCGGTGACCTTCTACGAGCAGTACTTC. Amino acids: CASSREAVTFYEQYF.

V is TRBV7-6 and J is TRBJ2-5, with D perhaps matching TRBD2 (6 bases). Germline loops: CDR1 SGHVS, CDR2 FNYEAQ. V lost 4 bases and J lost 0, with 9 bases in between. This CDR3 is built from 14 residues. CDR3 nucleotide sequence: TGTGCCAGCAGCTCGGGCGGGGACCAAGAGACCCAGTACTTC. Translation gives CASSSGGDQETQYF.

CDR3 in amino acids: CASSQSPTSGGWFEQFF. CDR3 bases: TGCGCCAGCAGTCAATCGCCGACTAGCGGGGGGTGGTTTGAGCAGTTCTTC. The chain recombines TRBV23-1 with TRBJ2-1; 13 bases are shared with TRBD2. TRBV23-1 is an ORF, and what it does is uncertain. This CDR3 has 17 residues. The V and J ends lost 0 bases and 9 bases, in that order; junction bases with no gene match: 8.